The 20 T cell receptor beta chains below were found in one sample sequenced in a study of synovial regulatory T cells in juvenile arthritis. The protocol was immunoSEQ multiplex PCR, while the TCRdb copy is restricted to in-frame clones and leaves out a portion. The listing records about 10,000 clones. The sequencing input was Treg cells from blood. Indicated subset: remaining (HLA-DR-negative) circulating blood Treg cells. These receptors all stem from a donor under 30 with juvenile idiopathic arthritis.

The chain is built from TRBV5-4 and TRBJ2-7. Germline V gene sequence: CDR1 SGHNT, CDR2 YYREEE (reference sequence). CDR3 length: 13 residues. No DNA has been recorded. This CDR3 is CASSLVAGHEQYF.

This clone is identified as medium-sized (0.01 to 0.1%) from frequency. The rearrangement uses TRBV19 and TRBJ1-3. The V gene's germline CDR1 is LNHDA and CDR2 SQIVND (reference sequence). The CDR3 totals 10 residues. The DNA is not on file. CDR3 residues: CGSGENTIYF.

This chain connects TRBV2 to TRBJ1-2. The CDR3 sequence is 14 residues long. DNA for this receptor is not on file. Per the germline V gene, CDR1 is SNHLY and CDR2 is FYNNEI. Here the CDR3 reads CASKDGGANYGYTF.

The V and J genes are TRBV9 and TRBJ1-1. This CDR3 contains 13 residues. The record lacks a DNA sequence. Looked up from germline, CDR1 is SGDLS and CDR2 is YYNGEE. The CDR3 protein is CASSVDRNTEAFF.

The CDR3 is CASSPPRGVGDTQYF. V is TRBV28 and J is TRBJ2-3; without DNA, the TCRdb call of TRBD2 cannot be checked. Germline V CDR1 and CDR2: MDHEN, SYDVKM. This CDR3 contains 15 residues. The entry carries no DNA sequence.

The gene calls are TRBV6-6 and TRBJ2-7. This CDR3 is 13 amino acids long. No DNA accompanies this entry. Germline V CDR1 and CDR2: MNHNY, SVGAGI (reference sequence). CDR3 sequence reads: CASTLGILTEQYF.

The gene calls are TRBV10-3 and TRBJ1-1. Germline CDR1 ENHRY, CDR2 SYGVKD. The CDR3 is 13 residues long. No DNA is listed. The CDR3 protein is CAIRGTLNTEAFF.

V usage is TRBV28 and J usage is TRBJ1-5. This CDR3 spans 19 amino acids. The protein alone is recorded here. Germline V gene data show CDR1 as MDHEN and CDR2 as SYDVKM. CDR3: CASSPLPGHTSTGGEPQHF.

CDR3 sequence: CASSYPGSGANVLTF. The chain recombines TRBV6-6 with TRBJ2-6; TCRdb indicates TRBD1, and absent DNA this call remains unverified. Germline CDR1 and CDR2: MNHNY and SVGAGI (reference sequence). The CDR3 consists of 15 residues. Nucleotide data are not available.

The chain links TRBV7-3 to TRBJ1-1. Germline CDR1 SGHTA, CDR2 FQGTGA. The CDR3 loop spans 15 amino acids. No DNA accompanies this entry. This chain's CDR3 is CASSPLGGGSTEAFF.

V and J are TRBV23-1 and TRBJ1-5. TRBV23-1 is assigned to the ORF class and has an uncertain function. CDR3 size: 15 residues. No DNA sequence is on record. The CDR3 spells CASSLFGTRNQPQHF.

V is TRBV4-1 and J is TRBJ1-3; the D call from TCRdb, TRBD1, cannot be confirmed without DNA. The germline V gene has CDR1 MGHRA and CDR2 YSYEKL. There are 14 residues in the CDR3. No DNA appears here. CDR3 residues: CASSLGTAGNTIYF.

The V and J genes are TRBV9 and TRBJ1-3; the D gene TCRdb calls, TRBD1, cannot be checked with no DNA. Germline lookup yields CDR1 SGDLS and CDR2 YYNGEE. This CDR3 is 20 amino acids long. No DNA accompanies this entry. This CDR3 reads CASSVDGTGRQGFSGNTIYF.

The V gene is TRBV7-6, the J gene TRBJ2-3; absent DNA, TCRdb's TRBD2 call cannot be checked. The CDR3 loop spans 14 amino acids. The DNA is unrecorded. Germline V CDR1 and CDR2: SGHVS, FNYEAQ. The CDR3 here is CASSLAGTSDTQYF.

The chain has TRBV19 and TRBJ1-1; the D call of TRBD1 rests on TCRdb alone, since no DNA is present to check it. The CDR3 consists of 14 residues. The DNA is unrecorded. Germline V lookup: CDR1 LNHDA, CDR2 SQIVND (reference sequence). This CDR3 is CASSTQGRNTEAFF.

The rearrangement links TRBV7-2 to TRBJ1-3. The CDR3 contains 15 residues. Only the protein sequence is given. CDR1 and CDR2 (germline): SGHTA, FQGNSA. CDR3 amino acids: CASSFEPFSGNTIYF.

V gene TRBV27 combines with J gene TRBJ2-7; the TCRdb D gene call, TRBD1, has no DNA to confirm it. In germline, CDR1 is MNHEY, CDR2 SMNVEV (reference sequence). The CDR3 is 17 amino acids. No DNA sequence was recorded. CDR3: CASRRGTGGALFYEQYF.

The chain carries TRBV18 and TRBJ2-5; TCRdb proposes TRBD1, but this gene call is untestable without DNA. The CDR3 is 14 amino acids. The DNA is unrecorded. In germline, CDR1 is KGHSH, CDR2 LQKENI. The CDR3 loop is CASSPPTGEETQYF.

The CDR3 protein is CASSSGTPYGYTF. The rearrangement uses TRBV6-5 and TRBJ1-2; TCRdb indicates TRBD1, and absent DNA this call remains unverified. In germline, CDR1 is MNHEY, CDR2 SVGAGI. The CDR3 length is 13 residues. Only the protein is available.

This chain links TRBV18 with TRBJ2-3; TCRdb lists TRBD2, though no DNA is available to test this call. Germline lookup yields CDR1 KGHSH and CDR2 LQKENI. CDR3 size: 16 residues. No coding sequence is recorded. The chain's CDR3 is CASSPQLEIRTDTQYF.